This T cell receptor (beta chain) is drawn from a study of cytomegalovirus exposure and HLA in healthy donors. Study-level findings and limits: A highly shared variant cluster was judged a likely technical artifact. In a later analysis, TCR beta V- and J-gene trimming showed a link to a missense DCLRE1C variant. Several of the most significant clusters appeared, in a later analysis, to be linked to common viral pathogens.

The CDR3 has 15 amino acids. Germline loops: CDR1 KGHSH, CDR2 LQKENI. The V segment lost 2 bases and the J segment 5 bases; nucleotides outside the gene matches: 7. Sampled while nominally healthy, donors likely had unrecorded immune exposures. Use of 60 Vbeta and 13 Jbeta primers characterized the PCR. The data were produced by immunoSEQ multiplex PCR, yet TCRdb's version contains in-frame clones alone and is incomplete. The repertoire table contains about 91,000 clones. Notes on this clone: Its antigen is not known.

This receptor was taken from a woman aged 25 to 39 in good health and CMV-seronegative. Sample: PBMCs. V usage is TRBV18 and J usage is TRBJ1-1, with 8 bases identical to TRBD1. The CDR3 nucleotides read TGTGCCAGCTCACCATATAACAGGGGGGAGACTGAAGCTTTCTTT. Protein sequence: CASSPYNRGETEAFF.